This T cell receptor beta chain is from a study of OX40 agonist ivuxolimab in advanced cancers. For the study at large: Males comprised approximately 81% of the group, whose mean age was approximately 60 years (range roughly 20 to 85).

With baseline, cycle 4 day 1, and cycle 7 day 1 as timepoints, blood was sampled. Notes on this clone: No antigen is known for it.

Trimming took 6 bases from V and 3 from J; bases not matched to a gene: 8. This CDR3 contains 15 residues. Germline values: CDR1 MNHEY, CDR2 SMNVEV (reference sequence). TCRdb's copy holds only in-frame clones and misses some; the assay was immunoSEQ multiplex PCR. The data show around 39,000 clones, 88% seen once. The study, taken as a whole, reports: Doses of 0.1 to 3.0 mg/kg were accompanied by clonal expansion of CD4+ and CD8+ blood T cells by week 6.

The sample consisted of CD4+ or CD8+ T cells sorted from blood, taken in a trial of the OX40 agonist ivuxolimab. This chain joins TRBV27 and TRBJ1-3; 7 nucleotides line up with TRBD1. This TCR was sampled from an adult with an advanced solid tumor such as melanoma, head and neck, liver or kidney cancer. The DNA for the CDR3 is TGTGCCAGCAGCCGACAGGGATCATTTGGAAACACCATATATTTT. This translates into CASSRQGSFGNTIYF.